One and the same sample provided the 24 T cell receptor beta chains below, sequenced in a study of Ad26.COV2.S vaccination and SARS-CoV-2 variants. Treatment indicated: over 15 received Ad26.COV2.S at low or high dose, single or two shots; 5 received placebo; per-sample allocation not given. Collection of samples fell on day 63 after the first vaccine or placebo injection. Sequencing was performed with immunoSEQ multiplex PCR; in TCRdb, only in-frame clones are kept and a portion is missing. Among approximately 300,000 clones listed, around 84% were seen once. The sequences come from peripheral blood, collected in a trial of Ad26.COV2.S vaccine versus placebo. Receptor source: a person aged 18-60 years who received the Ad26.COV2.S COVID-19 vaccine or a placebo.

This rearrangement joins TRBV29-1 to TRBJ1-1; D unclear. Germline loops: CDR1 SQVTM, CDR2 ANQGSEA. Trimming shortened V by 5 bases and J by 6 bases, and 16 bases separated the two germline ends. There are 13 residues in the CDR3. The CDR3 is CSVREHTAAEAFF. Here the CDR3 DNA reads TGCAGCGTTCGGGAACACACAGCCGCTGAAGCTTTCTTT.

The genes are TRBV19 and TRBJ1-1, with D unresolved. The length of the CDR3 is 13 residues. With 4 bases removed from V and 1 base from J, the gap between germline ends came to 7 bases. The germline V gene has CDR1 LNHDA and CDR2 SQIVND (reference sequence). CDR3 amino acids: CASSTSGNTEAFF. The CDR3 DNA follows: TGTGCCAGTAGTACTTCAGGGAACACTGAAGCTTTCTTT.

This chain joins TRBV21-1 and TRBJ2-3; the table names TRBD2, a call not compared with the DNA. TRBV21-1 is designated a pseudogene. This CDR3 region has 17 residues. The DNA for the CDR3 is TGTGCCGGTCCGGGACTAGCGGGGGGGCGGGGCACAGATACGCAGTATTTT. The encoded protein is CAGPGLAGGRGTDTQYF.

J is TRBJ2-7 and V is TRBV5-4, with D possibly being TRBD1 (6 bases). The germline V gene has CDR1 SGHNT and CDR2 YYREEE (reference sequence). The CDR3 length is 16 residues. Trimming took 3 bases from V and 5 from J, leaving 21 bases between them. The CDR3: CASSSEPTGRGNEQYF. DNA for the CDR3: TGTGCCAGCAGCTCCGAACCGACAGGAAGAGGGAACGAGCAGTACTTC. Combining the CDR3 with reference TRBV5-4 and TRBJ2-7 gives the whole variable domain ETGVTQSPTHLIKTRGQQVTLRCSSQSGHNTVSWYQQALGQGPQFIFQYYREEENGRGNFPPRFSGLQFPNYSSELNVNALELDDSALYLCASSSEPTGRGNEQYFGPGTRLTVT.

The chain links TRBV21-1 to TRBJ1-5. TRBV21-1 is a known pseudogene. The CDR3 is made up of 16 amino acids. The CDR3 is CASSKAGDSSNQPQHF. CDR3 nucleotides: TGTGCCAGCAGCAAAGCGGGGGATTCTAGCAATCAGCCCCAGCATTTT.

The chain is built from TRBV6-5 and TRBJ2-3, with 9 bases that match TRBD1. V was pared by 5 bases and J by 3 bases, with 6 bases of the junction left unmatched. CDR1 MNHEY and CDR2 SVGAGI come from the germline V gene. The CDR3 sequence is 15 residues long. CDR3 in DNA: TGTGCCAGCAGTCCTCGGACAGGGGCTACAGATACGCAGTATTTT. The encoded protein is CASSPRTGATDTQYF.

The rearrangement links TRBV3-1 (or the pseudogene TRBV3-2) to TRBJ1-5; D is uncertain. V was shortened by 1 base and J by 7 bases, with 17 bases between the two germline ends. Germline CDR1 reads LGHDT; CDR2 reads YNNKEL (reference sequence). This CDR3 is built from 16 residues. CDR3 bases: TGTGCCAGCAGCCAAGGGCCAGGCCTTGTGGGACAGCCCCAGCATTTT. It encodes CASSQGPGLVGQPQHF.

This clone has a handful of counts. J is TRBJ1-1 and V is TRBV12-3 or TRBV12-4, with a weak D call TRBD1 (6 bases). This CDR3 is built from 13 residues. Trimming took 2 bases from V and 4 from J, leaving 8 bases between them. The CDR3 sequence is CASSLRGITEAFF. The CDR3 coding sequence is TGTGCCAGCAGTTTAAGGGGGATCACTGAAGCTTTCTTT.

The rearrangement links TRBV30 to TRBJ1-2, with 7 bases fitting TRBD1. V trimming: 0 bases; J trimming: 4 bases; junction bases outside the gene matches: 11. This CDR3 contains 16 residues. The germline V gene has CDR1 GTSNPN and CDR2 SVGIG (reference sequence). The CDR3 nucleotides are TGTGCCTGGAGTGTAACCAGGACAGGCTTCGCCTATGGCTACACCTTC. It translates to CAWSVTRTGFAYGYTF.

The J gene is TRBJ2-2, the V gene TRBV5-1; D is uncertain. Trimming removed 4 bases from V and 1 base from J, with 8 bases in between. Germline V gene data show CDR1 as SGHRS and CDR2 as YFSETQ. The CDR3 runs to 14 residues. This CDR3 reads CASSKGWNTGELFF. The CDR3 bases are TGCGCCAGCAGCAAGGGTTGGAACACCGGGGAGCTGTTTTTT. The full variable domain, completed using reference TRBV5-1 and TRBJ2-2, is KAGVTQTPRYLIKTRGQQVTLSCSPISGHRSVSWYQQTPGQGLQFLFEYFSETQRNKGNFPGRFSGRQFSNSRSEMNVSTLELGDSALYLCASSKGWNTGELFFGEGSRLTVL.

The genes are TRBV2 and TRBJ2-5, with 8 bases aligning to TRBD1. This CDR3 is built from 15 residues. J lost 1 base, V lost 4 bases, and 5 bases had no gene match. Germline-derived CDR1 and CDR2 are SNHLY and FYNNEI. CDR3 sequence reads: CASSAQGAPQETQYF. The CDR3 DNA sequence: TGTGCCAGCAGTGCTCAGGGGGCCCCCCAAGAGACCCAGTACTTC.

The chain has TRBV10-2 and TRBJ1-6; no reliable D call. This CDR3 spans 15 amino acids. The germline CDR1 and CDR2 sequences are WSHSY and SAAADI. The germline V and J ends were trimmed by 7 bases and 3 bases, with 13 bases remaining between them. The CDR3 sequence is CASNEGADYNSPLHF. Written as DNA, the CDR3 is TGCGCCAGCAACGAGGGAGCGGACTATAATTCACCCCTCCACTTT.

The rearrangement joins TRBV12-5 to TRBJ2-3; D may be TRBD2 (6 bases). The V and J ends lost 0 bases and 4 bases respectively, with 11 bases between them. CDR1 is LGHNT, CDR2 FRNRAP, per germline. The CDR3 contains 15 residues. The CDR3 region is CASGLVLGTADTQYF. CDR3 nucleotide sequence: TGTGCTAGTGGTTTGGTACTGGGGACTGCAGATACGCAGTATTTT.

The V call is TRBV29-1, the J call TRBJ1-2; 10 bases fit TRBD1. Losses at the gene ends were 4 bases for V and 8 bases for J; bases not matched to a gene: 4. The CDR3 totals 12 residues. In germline, CDR1 is SQVTM, CDR2 ANQGSEA. The CDR3 protein is CSVGQGAGGYTF. The CDR3 coding sequence is TGCAGCGTTGGACAGGGGGCTGGGGGCTACACCTTC.

The chain carries TRBV2 and TRBJ2-3; D is undetermined. Germline V gives CDR1 SNHLY, CDR2 FYNNEI. V lost 8 bases to trimming and J lost 0 bases, with 6 bases between them. The CDR3 loop spans 12 amino acids. The CDR3 loop reads CASGTSTDTQYF. DNA for the CDR3: TGTGCCAGCGGCACTAGCACAGATACGCAGTATTTT.

The J gene is TRBJ2-7, the V gene TRBV6-5; 12 bases are shared with TRBD1. This CDR3 spans 15 amino acids. Germline V gene data show CDR1 as MNHEY and CDR2 as SVGAGI. The V segment lost 4 bases and the J segment 3 bases; nucleotides outside the gene matches: 4. DNA of the CDR3: TGTGCCAGCAGTTCTGGGACAGGGGGCTTCTACGAGCAGTACTTC. Amino acid sequence: CASSSGTGGFYEQYF.

The V and J genes are TRBV6-5 and TRBJ1-2, with TRBD1 matching over 7 bases. This CDR3 has 11 residues. Germline V gene lookup returns CDR1 MNHEY and CDR2 SVGAGI. J was trimmed by 8 bases and V by 6 bases; bases with no gene match: 3. The CDR3 spells CASRTGIGYTF. The DNA of the CDR3 is TGTGCCAGCAGGACAGGGATCGGCTACACCTTC.

The CDR3: CASMRRGDTEAFF. CDR3 coding DNA: TGTGCCAGCATGCGCAGGGGAGACACTGAAGCTTTCTTT. The chain uses TRBV6-5 and TRBJ1-1; TRBD1 might be the D (6 bases). Trimming took 7 bases from V and 3 from J, leaving 12 bases between them. Germline V gene data show CDR1 as MNHEY and CDR2 as SVGAGI. CDR3 length: 13 amino acids.

This chain connects TRBV5-1 to TRBJ2-7; 9 nucleotides align to TRBD1. The CDR3 loop spans 18 amino acids. Trimming removed 4 bases from V and 1 base from J; junction bases left unmatched: 15. The V gene's germline CDR1 is SGHRS and CDR2 YFSETQ. DNA of the CDR3: TGCGCCAGCAGCCCGGAATCAAATTACGGGACAGGGTCCTACGAGCAGTACTTC. Translating gives CASSPESNYGTGSYEQYF.

This CDR3 reads CASIYSPPRETQYF. DNA for the CDR3: TGTGCCAGCATTTATTCTCCCCCACGGGAGACCCAGTACTTC. The chain recombines TRBV2 with TRBJ2-5; D unclear. Trimming took 7 bases from V and 5 from J, leaving 17 bases between them. The CDR3 consists of 14 residues. Germline V gives CDR1 SNHLY, CDR2 FYNNEI.

The V call is TRBV19, the J call TRBJ1-4; D is ambiguous. V was clipped by 2 bases and J by 4 bases, with 8 bases between them. CDR1 is LNHDA and CDR2 is SQIVND in the germline V gene (reference sequence). The CDR3 sequence is 14 residues long. The CDR3 nucleotides read TGTGCCAGTAGTATACGACGGGATAATGAAAAACTGTTTTTT. Its protein is CASSIRRDNEKLFF. The variable domain in full, with the rest retrieved from reference TRBV19 and TRBJ1-4, is DGGITQSPKYLFRKEGQNVTLSCEQNLNHDAMYWYRQDPGQGLRLIYYSQIVNDFQKGDIAEGYSVSREKKESFPLTVTSAQKNPTAFYLCASSIRRDNEKLFFGSGTQLSVL.

Comments on this clone: The same CDR3 can be traced to other DNA sequences in this sample. This chain uses TRBV9 with TRBJ1-3; D is ambiguous. V lost 0 bases and J 0 bases, leaving 7 bases between the germline ends. Germline lookup yields CDR1 SGDLS and CDR2 YYNGEE. CDR3 size: 15 residues. In DNA form, the CDR3 reads TGTGCCAGCAGCGTAGGCCCGTTCTCTGGAAACACCATATATTTT. It is translated as CASSVGPFSGNTIYF.

The V and J genes are TRBV6-1 and TRBJ1-5, with unresolved D. Deletions cut 3 bases from V and 2 bases from J, with 11 bases between. CDR1 is MNHNS, CDR2 SASEGT, per germline. This CDR3 has 15 residues. The CDR3 is CASSELIRRNQPQHF. CDR3 in DNA: TGTGCCAGCAGTGAGTTGATCCGTCGCAATCAGCCCCAGCATTTT.

This chain connects TRBV12-3 or TRBV12-4 to TRBJ1-3, with D unclear. This CDR3 region has 13 residues. V gave up 8 bases and J gave up 4 bases, with 12 bases separating them. The CDR3 reads CASLLWGGNTIYF. The CDR3 DNA reads TGTGCCAGCCTCCTGTGGGGAGGAAACACCATATATTTT.